A single sample gave rise to the 11 T cell receptor beta chains below, sequenced in a study of radiotherapy plus CTLA-4 blockade in lung cancer. Clones were sequenced by immunoSEQ multiplex PCR, and TCRdb holds only the in-frame ones, with some missing. The sample holds tens of thousands of clones; more than 85% are singletons and the top ten take 16%. Sequencing used peripheral blood, obtained from a patient treated with radiotherapy plus ipilimumab. Every receptor here comes from a human donor with non-small cell lung cancer that progressed on radiotherapy plus ipilimumab.

This clone was counted a single time. This chain uses TRBV5-4 with TRBJ1-1, with 9 bases identical to TRBD1. The CDR3 is 13 amino acids. Germline CDR1 reads SGHNT; CDR2 reads YYREEE (reference sequence). Unmatched junction bases numbered 2, after V lost 3 bases and J lost 5 bases. The CDR3 is CASSWDRETEAFF. CDR3 in DNA: TGTGCCAGCAGCTGGGACAGGGAGACTGAAGCTTTCTTT.

The chain carries TRBV19 and TRBJ2-7, with D possibly matching TRBD1 (6 bases). The germline V gene has CDR1 LNHDA and CDR2 SQIVND (reference sequence). This CDR3 is built from 15 residues. V lost 4 bases, J lost 2 bases, and 15 bases lay in between. The CDR3 reads CASSRQMTGPYEQYF. CDR3 nucleotide sequence: TGTGCCAGTAGTAGGCAAATGACAGGACCCTACGAGCAGTACTTC.

This clone was counted a single time. The chain carries TRBV10-3 and TRBJ2-3, with 7 bases identical to TRBD2. V lost 6 bases to trimming and J lost 0 bases; unmatched junction nucleotides: 3. Looked up from germline, CDR1 is ENHRY and CDR2 is SYGVKD. The CDR3 sequence is 14 residues long. CDR3 in amino acids: CAISVAGSTDTQYF. CDR3 nucleotides: TGTGCCATCAGCGTAGCGGGTAGCACAGATACGCAGTATTTT.

The chain links TRBV25-1 to TRBJ2-3; tentatively, D is TRBD1 (6 bases). V lost 8 bases, J lost 4 bases, and 19 bases lay in between. Germline CDR1 is MGHDK and CDR2 is SYGVNS. The CDR3 covers 15 residues. The CDR3 region is CASVFPKTGSDTQYF. The CDR3 DNA sequence: TGTGCCAGCGTCTTCCCGAAGACAGGCTCAGATACGCAGTATTTT. The variable domain in full, with the rest retrieved from reference TRBV25-1 and TRBJ2-3, is EADIYQTPRYLVIGTGKKITLECSQTMGHDKMYWYQQDPGMELHLIHYSYGVNSTEKGDLSSESTVSRIRTEHFPLTLESARPSHTSQYLCASVFPKTGSDTQYFGPGTRLTVL.

The genes are TRBV19 and TRBJ2-3; possibly TRBD2 for D (6 bases). In germline, CDR1 is LNHDA, CDR2 SQIVND (reference sequence). The V gene lost 7 bases and the J gene lost 0 bases, with 11 bases spanning the gap. This CDR3 is 14 amino acids long. CDR3 sequence: CASTRGTSTDTQYF. In DNA, the CDR3 is TGTGCCAGTACCCGTGGGACTAGCACAGATACGCAGTATTTT.

This clone is a singleton in its sample. This chain joins TRBV5-6 and TRBJ1-1; no clear D. Trimming took 0 bases from V and 5 from J, leaving 8 bases between them. Germline CDR1 is SGHDT and CDR2 is YYEEEE. The CDR3 runs to 13 residues. The CDR3 sequence is CASSLGGGTEAFF. The CDR3 DNA is TGTGCCAGCAGCTTGGGAGGAGGGACTGAAGCTTTCTTT.

The chain couples TRBV27 to TRBJ2-1, with a possible D match to TRBD1 (7 bases). This CDR3 has 17 residues. V was trimmed by 2 bases and J by 0 bases, leaving 14 bases between them. Germline values: CDR1 MNHEY, CDR2 SMNVEV (reference sequence). DNA for the CDR3: TGTGCCAGCAGTTTAGAAGGGAGGACAGGCTCCTACAATGAGCAGTTCTTC. Amino acids: CASSLEGRTGSYNEQFF.

The rearrangement joins TRBV28 to TRBJ1-5; 10 bases agree with TRBD1. This CDR3 has 16 residues. The germline gives CDR1 MDHEN, CDR2 SYDVKM. J was trimmed by 1 base and V by 4 bases; bases with no gene match: 4. The CDR3 DNA sequence: TGTGCCAGCAGTTCACGGACAGGGGGGAGCAATCAGCCCCAGCATTTT. Its protein product is CASSSRTGGSNQPQHF.

This chain connects TRBV7-6 to TRBJ2-5; TRBD1 matches at 7 bases. The DNA end is more similar to TRBJ2-7, so the J call may be wrong. Germline loops: CDR1 SGHVS, CDR2 FNYEAQ. CDR3 length: 15 amino acids. The CDR3 here is CASSSGQTASYEQYF. The CDR3 bases are TGTGCCAGCAGCTCGGGACAGACCGCATCCTACGAGCAGTACTTC.

The chain uses TRBV7-9 and TRBJ1-4; 7 bases match TRBD1. The CDR3 loop spans 16 amino acids. Germline trimming cut 5 bases from V and 8 bases from J; bases unmatched to any gene: 14. The germline V gene encodes CDR1 SEHNR and CDR2 FQNEAQ (reference sequence). The DNA for the CDR3 is TGTGCCAGCAGCCCCGTGATGGGGACAGTTCAAGAAAAACTGTTTTTT. Protein product: CASSPVMGTVQEKLFF.

The chain uses TRBV25-1 and TRBJ2-1, with 7 nucleotides matching TRBD2. The V gene's germline CDR1 is MGHDK and CDR2 SYGVNS. This CDR3 region has 14 residues. V was clipped by 8 bases and J by 4 bases; unmatched bases: 8. CDR3 DNA: TGTGCCAGCGGGAGGCGGGAGACGTACAATGAGCAGTTCTTC. Amino acids: CASGRRETYNEQFF.